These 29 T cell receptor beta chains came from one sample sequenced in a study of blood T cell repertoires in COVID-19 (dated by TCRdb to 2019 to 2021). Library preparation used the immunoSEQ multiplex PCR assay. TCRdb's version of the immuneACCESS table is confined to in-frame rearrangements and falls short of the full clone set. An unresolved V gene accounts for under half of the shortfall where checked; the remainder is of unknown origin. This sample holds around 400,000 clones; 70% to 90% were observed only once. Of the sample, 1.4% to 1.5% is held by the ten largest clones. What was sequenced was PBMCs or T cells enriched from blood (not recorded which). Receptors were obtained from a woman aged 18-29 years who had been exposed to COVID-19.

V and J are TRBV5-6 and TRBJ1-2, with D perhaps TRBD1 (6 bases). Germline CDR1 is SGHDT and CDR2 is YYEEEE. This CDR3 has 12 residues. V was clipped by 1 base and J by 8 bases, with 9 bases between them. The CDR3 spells CASSLLQGGYTF. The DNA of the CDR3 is TGTGCCAGCAGCTTGTTACAGGGAGGCTACACCTTC.

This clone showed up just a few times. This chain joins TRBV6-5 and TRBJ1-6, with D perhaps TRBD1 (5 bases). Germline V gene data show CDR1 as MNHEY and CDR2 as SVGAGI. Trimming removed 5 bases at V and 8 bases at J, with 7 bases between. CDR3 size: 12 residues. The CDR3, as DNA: TGTGCCAGCAGTCGACAGCATTCACCCCTCCACTTT. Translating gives CASSRQHSPLHF.

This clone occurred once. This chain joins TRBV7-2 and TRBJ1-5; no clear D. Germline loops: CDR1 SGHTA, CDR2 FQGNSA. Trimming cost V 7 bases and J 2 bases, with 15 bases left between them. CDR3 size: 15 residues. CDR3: CASTLRGGGNQPQHF. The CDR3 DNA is TGTGCCAGCACCCTACGAGGAGGTGGCAATCAGCCCCAGCATTTT.

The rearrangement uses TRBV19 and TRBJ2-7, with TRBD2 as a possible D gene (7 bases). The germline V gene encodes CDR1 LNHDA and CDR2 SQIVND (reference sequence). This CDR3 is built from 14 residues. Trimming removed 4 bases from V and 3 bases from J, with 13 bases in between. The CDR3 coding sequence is TGTGCCAGTAGTACCCCGAGGGGGGGCTACGAGCAGTACTTC. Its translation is CASSTPRGGYEQYF.

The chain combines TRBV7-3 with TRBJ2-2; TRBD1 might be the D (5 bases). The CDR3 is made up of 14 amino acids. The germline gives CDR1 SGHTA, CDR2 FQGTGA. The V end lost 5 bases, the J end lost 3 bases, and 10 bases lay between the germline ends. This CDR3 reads CASSLLGDTGELFF. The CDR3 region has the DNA TGTGCCAGCAGCCTCCTAGGGGACACCGGGGAGCTGTTTTTT.

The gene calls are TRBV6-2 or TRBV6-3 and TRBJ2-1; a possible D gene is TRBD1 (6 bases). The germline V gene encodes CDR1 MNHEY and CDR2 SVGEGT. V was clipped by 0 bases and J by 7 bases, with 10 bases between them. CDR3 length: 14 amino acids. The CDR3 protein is CASSYSSGANEQFF. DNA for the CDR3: TGTGCCAGCAGTTACTCGTCAGGGGCGAATGAGCAGTTCTTC.

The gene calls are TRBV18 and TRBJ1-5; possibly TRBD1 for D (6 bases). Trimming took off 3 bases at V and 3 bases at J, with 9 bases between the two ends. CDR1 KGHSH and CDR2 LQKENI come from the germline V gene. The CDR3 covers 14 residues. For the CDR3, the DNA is TGTGCCAGCTCACCGCAGGGGCCCAATCAGCCCCAGCATTTT. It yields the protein CASSPQGPNQPQHF.

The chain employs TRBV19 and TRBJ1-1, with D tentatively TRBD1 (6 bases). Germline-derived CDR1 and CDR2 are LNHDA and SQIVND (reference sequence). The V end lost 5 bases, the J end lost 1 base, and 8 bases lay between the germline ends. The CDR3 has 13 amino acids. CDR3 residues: CASSSRGNTEAFF. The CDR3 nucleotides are TGTGCCAGTAGTTCCAGGGGGAACACTGAAGCTTTCTTT. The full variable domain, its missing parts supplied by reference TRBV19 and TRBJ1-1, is DGGITQSPKYLFRKEGQNVTLSCEQNLNHDAMYWYRQDPGQGLRLIYYSQIVNDFQKGDIAEGYSVSREKKESFPLTVTSAQKNPTAFYLCASSSRGNTEAFFGQGTRLTVV.

DNA for the CDR3: TGTGCCAGCAGCCCCAAAGCCGAAGCCTACGAGCAGTACTTC. This sequence encodes CASSPKAEAYEQYF. The chain carries TRBV11-2 and TRBJ2-7; D remains ambiguous. The CDR3 is 14 residues long. V was shortened by 5 bases and J by 2 bases, with 13 bases between the two germline ends. The germline gives CDR1 SGHAT, CDR2 FQNNGV.

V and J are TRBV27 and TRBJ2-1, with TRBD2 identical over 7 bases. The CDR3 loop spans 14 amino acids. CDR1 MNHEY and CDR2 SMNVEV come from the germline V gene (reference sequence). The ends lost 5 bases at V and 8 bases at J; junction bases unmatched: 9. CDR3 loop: CASSLRGRADEQFF. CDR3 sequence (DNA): TGTGCCAGCAGTCTCCGGGGGAGGGCGGATGAGCAGTTCTTC.

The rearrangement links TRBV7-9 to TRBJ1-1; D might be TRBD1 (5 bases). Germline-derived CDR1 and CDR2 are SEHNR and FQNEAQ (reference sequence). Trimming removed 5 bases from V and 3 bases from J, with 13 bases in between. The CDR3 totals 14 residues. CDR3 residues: CASSKNAGDTEAFF. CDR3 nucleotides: TGTGCCAGCAGCAAGAACGCGGGGGACACTGAAGCTTTCTTT.

The CDR3 spells CASSIGSGANVLTF. In DNA form, the CDR3 reads TGTGCCAGCAGCATCGGGTCTGGGGCCAACGTCCTGACTTTC. The chain uses TRBV5-6 and TRBJ2-6; D gene ambiguous. Germline V gives CDR1 SGHDT, CDR2 YYEEEE. CDR3 length equals 14 residues. The ends were cut back, 4 bases at V and 1 base at J, with 6 bases in the middle.

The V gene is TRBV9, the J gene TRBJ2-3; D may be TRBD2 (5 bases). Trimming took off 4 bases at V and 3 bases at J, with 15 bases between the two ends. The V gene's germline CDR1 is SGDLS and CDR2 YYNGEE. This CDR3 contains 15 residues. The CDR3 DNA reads TGTGCCAGCAGCCCGGGTCTGCGAGGGACAGATACGCAGTATTTT. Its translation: CASSPGLRGTDTQYF.

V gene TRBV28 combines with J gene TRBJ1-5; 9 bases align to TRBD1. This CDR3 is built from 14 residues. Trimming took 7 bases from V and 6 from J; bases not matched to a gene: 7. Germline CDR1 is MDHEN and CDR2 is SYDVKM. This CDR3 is CASTGDRVSQPQHF. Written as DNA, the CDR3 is TGTGCCAGCACTGGGGACAGGGTAAGTCAGCCCCAGCATTTT.

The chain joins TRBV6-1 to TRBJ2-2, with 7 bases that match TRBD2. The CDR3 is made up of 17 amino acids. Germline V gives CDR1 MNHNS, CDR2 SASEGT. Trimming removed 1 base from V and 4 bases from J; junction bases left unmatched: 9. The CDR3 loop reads CASSEDGEGPGTGELFF. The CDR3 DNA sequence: TGTGCCAGCAGTGAAGACGGGGAGGGGCCTGGCACCGGGGAGCTGTTTTTT.

The CDR3 DNA follows: TGTGCCAGCAGTGGACTAGGGGGTTCCTACAATGAGCAGTTCTTC. As protein: CASSGLGGSYNEQFF. The chain joins TRBV6-6 to TRBJ2-1, with D possibly matching TRBD2 (7 bases). Between the trimmed V and J ends, which lost 5 bases and 1 base, there was a span of 12 bases. Germline-derived CDR1 and CDR2 are MNHNY and SVGAGI (reference sequence). The CDR3 consists of 15 residues.

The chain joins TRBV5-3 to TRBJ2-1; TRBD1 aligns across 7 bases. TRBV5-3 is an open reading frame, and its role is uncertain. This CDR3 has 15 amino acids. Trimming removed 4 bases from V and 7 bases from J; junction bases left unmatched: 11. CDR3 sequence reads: CARSRQGQLDNEQFF. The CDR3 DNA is TGTGCCAGAAGCCGCCAGGGACAGCTAGATAATGAGCAGTTCTTC.

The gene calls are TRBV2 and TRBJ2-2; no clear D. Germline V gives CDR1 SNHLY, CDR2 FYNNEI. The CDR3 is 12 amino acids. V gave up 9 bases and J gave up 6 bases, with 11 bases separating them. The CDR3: CARGYGSGELFF. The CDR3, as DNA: TGTGCCAGGGGCTATGGCTCCGGGGAGCTGTTTTTT.

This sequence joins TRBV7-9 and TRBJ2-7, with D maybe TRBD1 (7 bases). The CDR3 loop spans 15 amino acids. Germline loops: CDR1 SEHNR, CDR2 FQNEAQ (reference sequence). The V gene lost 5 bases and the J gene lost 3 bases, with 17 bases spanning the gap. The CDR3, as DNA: TGTGCCAGCAGCCCCGTGCGGGACAGAATCTACGAGCAGTACTTC. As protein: CASSPVRDRIYEQYF. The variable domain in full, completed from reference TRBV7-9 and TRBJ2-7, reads DTGVSQNPRHKITKRGQNVTFRCDPISEHNRLYWYRQTLGQGPEFLTYFQNEAQLEKSRLLSDRFSAERPKGSFSTLEIQRTEQGDSAMYLCASSPVRDRIYEQYFGPGTRLTVT.

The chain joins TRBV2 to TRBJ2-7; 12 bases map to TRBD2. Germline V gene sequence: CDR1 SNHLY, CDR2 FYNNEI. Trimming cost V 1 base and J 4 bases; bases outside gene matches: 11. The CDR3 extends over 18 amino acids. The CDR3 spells CASSEVLATSGGLYEQYF. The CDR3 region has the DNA TGTGCCAGCAGTGAAGTTCTCGCGACTAGCGGGGGATTGTACGAGCAGTACTTC.

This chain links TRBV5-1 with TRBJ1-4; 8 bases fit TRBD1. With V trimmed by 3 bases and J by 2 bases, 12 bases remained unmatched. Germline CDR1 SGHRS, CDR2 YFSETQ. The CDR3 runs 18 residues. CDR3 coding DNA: TGCGCCAGCAGCTCCACAGGGGGGGGCGCCGGGACTAATGAAAAACTGTTTTTT. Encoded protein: CASSSTGGGAGTNEKLFF.

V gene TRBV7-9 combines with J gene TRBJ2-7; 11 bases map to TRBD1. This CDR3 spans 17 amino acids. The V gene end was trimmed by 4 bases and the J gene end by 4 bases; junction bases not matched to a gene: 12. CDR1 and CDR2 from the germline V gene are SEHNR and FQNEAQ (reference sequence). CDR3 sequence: CASSYFDRDRGAYEQYF. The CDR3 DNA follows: TGTGCCAGCAGCTACTTCGACCGGGACAGGGGGGCGTACGAGCAGTACTTC.

Written as DNA, the CDR3 is TGTGCCAGCAGCTTGGCTCCCTCTGCGAATTCACCCCTCCACTTT. It codes for CASSLAPSANSPLHF. V and J are TRBV5-5 and TRBJ1-6; D is ambiguous. The germline gives CDR1 SGHKS, CDR2 YYEKEE (reference sequence). The CDR3 loop spans 15 amino acids. The V gene lost 0 bases and the J gene lost 7 bases, with 11 bases spanning the gap.

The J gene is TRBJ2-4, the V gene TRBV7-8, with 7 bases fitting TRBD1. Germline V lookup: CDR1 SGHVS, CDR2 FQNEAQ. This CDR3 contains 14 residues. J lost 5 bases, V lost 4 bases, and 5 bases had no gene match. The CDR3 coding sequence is TGTGCCAGCAGCTCGGGACAGCTAGAAAACATTCAGTACTTC. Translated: CASSSGQLENIQYF.

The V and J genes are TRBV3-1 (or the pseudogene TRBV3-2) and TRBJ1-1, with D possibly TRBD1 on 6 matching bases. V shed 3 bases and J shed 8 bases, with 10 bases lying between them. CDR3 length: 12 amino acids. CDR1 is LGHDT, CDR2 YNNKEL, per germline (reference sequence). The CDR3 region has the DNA TGTGCCAGCAGCCAGATACAGGGAGAAGCTTTCTTT. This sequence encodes CASSQIQGEAFF.

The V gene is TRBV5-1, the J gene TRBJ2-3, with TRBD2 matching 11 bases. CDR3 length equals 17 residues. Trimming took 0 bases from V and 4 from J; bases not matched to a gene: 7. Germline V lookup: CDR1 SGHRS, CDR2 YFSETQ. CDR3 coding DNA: TGCGCCAGCAGCTTGGGGTGGACTAGCGGGTACCCAGATACGCAGTATTTT. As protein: CASSLGWTSGYPDTQYF. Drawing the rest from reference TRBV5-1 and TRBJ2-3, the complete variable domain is KAGVTQTPRYLIKTRGQQVTLSCSPISGHRSVSWYQQTPGQGLQFLFEYFSETQRNKGNFPGRFSGRQFSNSRSEMNVSTLELGDSALYLCASSLGWTSGYPDTQYFGPGTRLTVL.

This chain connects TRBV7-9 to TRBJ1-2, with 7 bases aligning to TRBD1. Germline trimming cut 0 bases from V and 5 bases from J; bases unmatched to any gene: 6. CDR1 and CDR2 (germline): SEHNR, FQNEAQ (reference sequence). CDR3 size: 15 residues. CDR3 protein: CASSLAGTVTYGYTF. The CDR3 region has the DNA TGTGCCAGCAGCTTAGCGGGGACAGTCACTTATGGCTACACCTTC.

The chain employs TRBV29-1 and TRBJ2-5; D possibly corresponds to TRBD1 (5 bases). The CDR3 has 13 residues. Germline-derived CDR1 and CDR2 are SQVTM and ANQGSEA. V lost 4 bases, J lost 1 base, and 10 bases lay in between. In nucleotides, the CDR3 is TGCAGCGTTGCCCGACAGTCCCAAGAGACCCAGTACTTC. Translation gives CSVARQSQETQYF.

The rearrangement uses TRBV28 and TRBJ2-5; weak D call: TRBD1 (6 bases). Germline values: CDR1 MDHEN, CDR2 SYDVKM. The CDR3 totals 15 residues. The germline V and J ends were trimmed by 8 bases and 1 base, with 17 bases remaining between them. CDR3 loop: CASQNDRSRQETQYF. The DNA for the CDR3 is TGTGCCAGCCAAAACGACAGGTCCCGCCAAGAGACCCAGTACTTC.